This T cell receptor beta chain was sequenced for a study of blood T cell repertoires in COVID-19. In the authors' methods: Amplification with reference gene primers provided the estimates of nucleated cell counts. Sequenced by immunoSEQ multiplex PCR; TCRdb stores in-frame clones only, minus some. V and J calls and clone size come straight from that table; D and trimming were deduced from the DNA. The sample comprises about 210,000 clones, about 76% of which are singletons, and 8% to 9.5% rests with the top ten. Cohorts were assigned according to the clinical history that participants reported. This CDR3 spans 15 amino acids. Germline V gene data show CDR1 as GTSNPN and CDR2 as SVGIG (reference sequence). Trimming at V came to 3 bases and at J to 4 bases, leaving 12 bases not matched to a gene.

V gene TRBV30 combines with J gene TRBJ2-7, with 7 nucleotides matching TRBD1. The TCR originated in a woman aged 45-60 years with acute COVID-19. The sample consisted of PBMCs or T cells enriched from blood (not recorded which). This CDR3 is CAWRFTTGVRYEQYF. The CDR3, as DNA: TGTGCCTGGAGATTTACCACAGGGGTGCGGTACGAGCAGTACTTC.